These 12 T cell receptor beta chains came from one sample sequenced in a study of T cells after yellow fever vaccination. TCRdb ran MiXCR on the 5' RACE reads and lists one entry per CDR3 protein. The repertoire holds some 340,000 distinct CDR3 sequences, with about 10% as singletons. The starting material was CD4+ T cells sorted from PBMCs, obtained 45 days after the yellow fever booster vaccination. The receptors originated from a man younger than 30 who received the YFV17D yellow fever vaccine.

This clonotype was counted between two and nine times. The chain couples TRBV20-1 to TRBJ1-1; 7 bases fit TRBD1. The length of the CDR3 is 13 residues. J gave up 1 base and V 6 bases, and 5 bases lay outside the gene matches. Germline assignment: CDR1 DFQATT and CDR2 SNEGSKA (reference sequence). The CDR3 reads CSAGGTANTEAFF. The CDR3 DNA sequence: TGCAGTGCGGGGGGGACAGCGAACACTGAAGCTTTCTTT.

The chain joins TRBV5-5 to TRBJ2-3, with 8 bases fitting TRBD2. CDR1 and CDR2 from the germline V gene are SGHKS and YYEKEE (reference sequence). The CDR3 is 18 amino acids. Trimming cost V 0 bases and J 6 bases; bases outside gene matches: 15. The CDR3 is CASSLDGRAGGPADTQYF. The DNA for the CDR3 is TGTGCCAGCAGCTTGGACGGTCGCGCGGGGGGCCCGGCGGATACGCAGTATTTT.

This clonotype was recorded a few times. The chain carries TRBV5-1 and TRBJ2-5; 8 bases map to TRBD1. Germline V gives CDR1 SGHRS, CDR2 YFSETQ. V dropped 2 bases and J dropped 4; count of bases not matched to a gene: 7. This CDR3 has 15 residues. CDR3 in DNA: TGCGCCAGCAGCTTCGGGAACAGGGGGTCAGAGACCCAGTACTTC. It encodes CASSFGNRGSETQYF.

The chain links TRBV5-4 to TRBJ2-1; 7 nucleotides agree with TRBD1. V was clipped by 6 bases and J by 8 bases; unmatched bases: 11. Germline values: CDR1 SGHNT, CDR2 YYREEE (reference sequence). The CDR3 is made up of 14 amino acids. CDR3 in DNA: TGTGCCAGCAAGCCCCACACAGGGGTCGATGAGCAGTTCTTC. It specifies CASKPHTGVDEQFF.

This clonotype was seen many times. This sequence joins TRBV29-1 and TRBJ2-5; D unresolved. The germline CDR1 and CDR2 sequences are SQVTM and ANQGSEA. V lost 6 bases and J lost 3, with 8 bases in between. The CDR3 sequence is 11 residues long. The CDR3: CSVRRKETQYF. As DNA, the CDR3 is TGCAGCGTCCGACGGAAAGAGACCCAGTACTTC.

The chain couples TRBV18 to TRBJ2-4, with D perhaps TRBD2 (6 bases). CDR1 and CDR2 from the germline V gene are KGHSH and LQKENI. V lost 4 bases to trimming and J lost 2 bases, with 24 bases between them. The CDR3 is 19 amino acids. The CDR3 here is CASSRGPRADGTSKNIQYF. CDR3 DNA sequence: TGTGCCAGCTCACGCGGCCCTAGGGCCGATGGGACTTCCAAAAACATTCAGTACTTC.

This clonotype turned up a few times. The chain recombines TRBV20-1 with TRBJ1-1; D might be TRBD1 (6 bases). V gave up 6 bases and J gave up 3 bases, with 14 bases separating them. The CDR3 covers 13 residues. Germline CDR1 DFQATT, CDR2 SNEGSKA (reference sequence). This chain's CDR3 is CSAPDGQYTEAFF. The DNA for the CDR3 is TGCAGTGCCCCCGACGGACAGTACACTGAAGCTTTCTTT.

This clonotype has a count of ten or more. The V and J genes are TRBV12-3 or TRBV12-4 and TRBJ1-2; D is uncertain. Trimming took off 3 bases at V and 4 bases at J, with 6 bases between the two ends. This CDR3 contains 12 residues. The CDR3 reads CASSLRGYGYTF. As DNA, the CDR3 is TGTGCCAGCAGTTTGCGGGGCTATGGCTACACCTTC.

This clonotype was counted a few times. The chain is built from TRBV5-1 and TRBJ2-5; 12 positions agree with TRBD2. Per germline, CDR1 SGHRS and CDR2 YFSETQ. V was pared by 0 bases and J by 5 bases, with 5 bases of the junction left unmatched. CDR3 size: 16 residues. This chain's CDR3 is CASSLGLAGDRETQYF. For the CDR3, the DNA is TGCGCCAGCAGCTTGGGACTAGCGGGGGACCGTGAGACCCAGTACTTC.

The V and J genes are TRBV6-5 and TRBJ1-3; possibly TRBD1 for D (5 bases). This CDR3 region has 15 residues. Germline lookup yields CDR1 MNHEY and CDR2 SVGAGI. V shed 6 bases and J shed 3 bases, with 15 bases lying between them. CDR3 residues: CASSPEGTSGNTIYF. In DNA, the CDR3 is TGTGCCAGCAGCCCCGAAGGGACGAGTGGAAACACCATATATTTT.

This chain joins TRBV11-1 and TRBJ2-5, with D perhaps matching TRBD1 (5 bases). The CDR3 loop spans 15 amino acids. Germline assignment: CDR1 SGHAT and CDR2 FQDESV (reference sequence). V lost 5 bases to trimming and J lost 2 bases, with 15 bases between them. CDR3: CASSPEPTEQETQYF. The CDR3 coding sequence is TGTGCCAGCAGCCCCGAACCGACAGAGCAAGAGACCCAGTACTTC.

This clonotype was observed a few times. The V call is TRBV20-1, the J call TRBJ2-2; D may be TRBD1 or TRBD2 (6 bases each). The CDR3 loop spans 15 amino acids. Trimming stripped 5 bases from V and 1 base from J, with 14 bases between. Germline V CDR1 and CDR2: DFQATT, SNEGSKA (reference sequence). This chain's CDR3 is CSAYQGGMNTGELFF. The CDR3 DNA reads TGCAGTGCTTACCAAGGGGGGATGAACACCGGGGAGCTGTTTTTT.